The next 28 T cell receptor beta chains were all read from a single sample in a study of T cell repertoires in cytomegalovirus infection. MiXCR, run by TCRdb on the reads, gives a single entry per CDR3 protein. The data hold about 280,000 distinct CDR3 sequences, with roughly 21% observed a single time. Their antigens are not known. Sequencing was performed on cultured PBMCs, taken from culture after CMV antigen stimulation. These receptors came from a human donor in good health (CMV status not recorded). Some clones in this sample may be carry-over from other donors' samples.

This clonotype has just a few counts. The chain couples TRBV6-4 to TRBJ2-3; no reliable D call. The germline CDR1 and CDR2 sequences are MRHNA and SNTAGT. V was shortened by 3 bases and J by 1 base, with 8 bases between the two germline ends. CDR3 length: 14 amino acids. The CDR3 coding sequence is TGTGCCAGCAGTGAGACTGGCGGCACAGATACGCAGTATTTT. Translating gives CASSETGGTDTQYF.

DNA of the CDR3: TGTGCCAGCAGCGACATTCGGGGACGGAACTATGGCTACACCTTC. This translates into CASSDIRGRNYGYTF. The rearrangement uses TRBV7-9 and TRBJ1-2; a possible D gene is TRBD1 (5 bases). The CDR3 runs 15 residues. Trimming removed 5 bases from V and 2 bases from J, with 15 bases in between. In germline, CDR1 is SEHNR, CDR2 FQNEAQ (reference sequence).

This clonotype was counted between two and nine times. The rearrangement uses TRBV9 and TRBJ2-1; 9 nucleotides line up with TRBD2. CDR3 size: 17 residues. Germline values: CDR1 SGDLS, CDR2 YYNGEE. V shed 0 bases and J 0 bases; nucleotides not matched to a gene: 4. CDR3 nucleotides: TGTGCCAGCAGCGTAGGCGTAGCGGGAGCCTCCTACAATGAGCAGTTCTTC. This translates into CASSVGVAGASYNEQFF.

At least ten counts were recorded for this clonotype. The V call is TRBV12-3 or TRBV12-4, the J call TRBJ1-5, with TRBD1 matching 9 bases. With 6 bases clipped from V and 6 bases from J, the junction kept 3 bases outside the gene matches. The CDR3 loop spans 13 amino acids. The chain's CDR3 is CASRGTGFQPQHF. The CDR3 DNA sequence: TGTGCCAGCAGAGGGACAGGGTTTCAGCCCCAGCATTTT.

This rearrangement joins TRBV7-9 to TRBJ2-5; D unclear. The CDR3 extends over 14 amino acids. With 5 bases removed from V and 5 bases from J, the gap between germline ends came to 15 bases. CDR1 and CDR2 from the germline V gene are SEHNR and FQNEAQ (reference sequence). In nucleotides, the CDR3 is TGTGCCAGCAGCGCCGGAGTCAGCCGGGAGACCCAGTACTTC. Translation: CASSAGVSRETQYF.

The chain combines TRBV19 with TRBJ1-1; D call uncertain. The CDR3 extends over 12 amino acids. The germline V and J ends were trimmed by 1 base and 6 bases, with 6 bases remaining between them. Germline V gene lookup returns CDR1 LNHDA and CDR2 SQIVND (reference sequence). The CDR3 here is CASSIGISEAFF. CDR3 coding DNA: TGTGCCAGTAGTATAGGTATATCTGAAGCTTTCTTT.

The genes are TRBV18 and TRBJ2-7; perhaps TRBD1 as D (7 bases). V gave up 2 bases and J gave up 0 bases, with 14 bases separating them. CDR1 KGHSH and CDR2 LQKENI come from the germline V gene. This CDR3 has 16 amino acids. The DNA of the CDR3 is TGTGCCAGCTCACCAGCAGGGGGGAGGAGCTCCTACGAGCAGTACGTC. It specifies CASSPAGGRSSYEQYV.

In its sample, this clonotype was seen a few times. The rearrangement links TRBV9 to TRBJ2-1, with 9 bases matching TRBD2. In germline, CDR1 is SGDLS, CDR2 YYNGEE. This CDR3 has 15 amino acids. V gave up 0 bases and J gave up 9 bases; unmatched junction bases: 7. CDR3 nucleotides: TGTGCCAGCAGCGTAGGGGCGGGAGGGCAAGTTGAGCAGTTCTTC. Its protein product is CASSVGAGGQVEQFF.

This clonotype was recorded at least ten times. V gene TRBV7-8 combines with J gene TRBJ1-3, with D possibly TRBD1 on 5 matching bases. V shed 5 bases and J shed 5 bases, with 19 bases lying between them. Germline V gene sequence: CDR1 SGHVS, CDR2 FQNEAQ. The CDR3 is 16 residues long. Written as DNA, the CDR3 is TGTGCCAGCAGCCAAAATACGGGACGGCGGAGAAACACCATATATTTT. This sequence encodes CASSQNTGRRRNTIYF.

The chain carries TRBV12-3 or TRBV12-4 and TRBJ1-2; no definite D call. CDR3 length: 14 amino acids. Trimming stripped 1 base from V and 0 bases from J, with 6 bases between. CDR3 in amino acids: CASSLDIANYGYTF. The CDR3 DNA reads TGTGCCAGCAGTTTAGACATAGCTAACTATGGCTACACCTTC.

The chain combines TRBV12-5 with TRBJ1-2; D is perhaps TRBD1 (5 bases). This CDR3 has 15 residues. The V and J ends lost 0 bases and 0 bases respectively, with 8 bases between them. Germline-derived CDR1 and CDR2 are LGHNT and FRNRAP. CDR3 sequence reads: CASGLVGGANYGYTF. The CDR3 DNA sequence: TGTGCTAGTGGTTTGGTGGGGGGAGCTAACTATGGCTACACCTTC. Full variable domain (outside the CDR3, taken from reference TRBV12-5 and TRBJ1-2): DARVTQTPRHKVTEMGQEVTMRCQPILGHNTVFWYRQTMMQGLELLAYFRNRAPLDDSGMPKDRFSAEMPDATLATLKIQPSEPRDSAVYFCASGLVGGANYGYTFGSGTRLTVV.

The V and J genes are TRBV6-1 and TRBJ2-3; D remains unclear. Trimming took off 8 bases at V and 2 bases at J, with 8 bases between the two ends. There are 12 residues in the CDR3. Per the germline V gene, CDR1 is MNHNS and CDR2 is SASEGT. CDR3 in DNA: TGTGCCAGCGGAGTATCCACAGATACGCAGTATTTT. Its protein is CASGVSTDTQYF.

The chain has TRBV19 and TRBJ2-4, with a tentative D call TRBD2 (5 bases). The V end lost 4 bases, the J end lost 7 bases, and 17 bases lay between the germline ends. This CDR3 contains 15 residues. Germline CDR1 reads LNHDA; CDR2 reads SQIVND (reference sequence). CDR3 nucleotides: TGTGCCAGTAGTACCACGGGCGGGCGCCAGAACATTCAGTACTTC. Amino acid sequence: CASSTTGGRQNIQYF.

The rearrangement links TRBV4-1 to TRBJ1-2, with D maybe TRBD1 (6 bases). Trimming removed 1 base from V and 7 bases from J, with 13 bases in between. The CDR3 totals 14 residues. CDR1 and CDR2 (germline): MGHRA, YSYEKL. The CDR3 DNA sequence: TGCGCCAGCAGCCAAGGACAGGAGGCGGCTGGCTACACCTTC. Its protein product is CASSQGQEAAGYTF.

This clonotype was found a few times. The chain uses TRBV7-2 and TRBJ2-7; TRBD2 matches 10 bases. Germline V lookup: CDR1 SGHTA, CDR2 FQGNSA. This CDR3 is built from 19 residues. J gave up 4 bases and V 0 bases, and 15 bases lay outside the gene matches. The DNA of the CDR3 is TGTGCCAGCAGCTTAGCGCGGGCTAGCGGGAGCGTCGGGGTATACGAGCAGTACTTC. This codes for CASSLARASGSVGVYEQYF.

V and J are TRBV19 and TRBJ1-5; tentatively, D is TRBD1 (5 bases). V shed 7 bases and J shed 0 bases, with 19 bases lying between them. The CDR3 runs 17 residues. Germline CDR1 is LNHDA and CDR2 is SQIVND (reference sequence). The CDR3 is CASTEAFRGDSNQPQHF. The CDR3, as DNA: TGTGCCAGTACCGAGGCGTTTAGAGGGGATAGCAATCAGCCCCAGCATTTT.

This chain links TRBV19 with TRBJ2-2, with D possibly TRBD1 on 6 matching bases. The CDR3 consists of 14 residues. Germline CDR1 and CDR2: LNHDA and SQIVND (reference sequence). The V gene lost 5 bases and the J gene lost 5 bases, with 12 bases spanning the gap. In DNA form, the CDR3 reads TGTGCCAGTAGTGCCCCACAGGGAACCGGGGAGCTGTTTTTT. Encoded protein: CASSAPQGTGELFF.

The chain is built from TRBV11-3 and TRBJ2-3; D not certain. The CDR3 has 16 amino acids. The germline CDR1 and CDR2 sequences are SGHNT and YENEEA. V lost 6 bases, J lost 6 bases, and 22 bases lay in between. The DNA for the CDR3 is TGTGCCAGCAGTTCGGGCCTACTCCCCACAGACGATACGCAGTATTTT. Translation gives CASSSGLLPTDDTQYF.

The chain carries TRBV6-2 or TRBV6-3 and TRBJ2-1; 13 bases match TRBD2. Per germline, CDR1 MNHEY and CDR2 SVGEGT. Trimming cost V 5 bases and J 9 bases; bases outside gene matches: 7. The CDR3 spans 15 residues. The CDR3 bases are TGTGCCAGCAGTCAGGGACTAGCGGGATTGGCTGAGCAGTTCTTC. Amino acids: CASSQGLAGLAEQFF.

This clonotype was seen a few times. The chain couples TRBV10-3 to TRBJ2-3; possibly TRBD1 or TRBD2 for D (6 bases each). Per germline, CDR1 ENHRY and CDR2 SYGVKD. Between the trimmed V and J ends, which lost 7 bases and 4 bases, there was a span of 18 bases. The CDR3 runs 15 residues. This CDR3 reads CAITAAGGHADTQYF. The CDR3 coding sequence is TGTGCCATCACCGCAGCCGGGGGCCATGCAGATACGCAGTATTTT.

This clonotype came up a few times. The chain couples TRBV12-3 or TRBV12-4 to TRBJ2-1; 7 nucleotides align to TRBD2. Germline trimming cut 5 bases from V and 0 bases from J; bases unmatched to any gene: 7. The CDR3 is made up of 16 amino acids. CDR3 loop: CASSEKRDHSYNEQFF. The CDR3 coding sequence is TGTGCCAGCAGTGAAAAGCGGGATCACTCCTACAATGAGCAGTTCTTC.

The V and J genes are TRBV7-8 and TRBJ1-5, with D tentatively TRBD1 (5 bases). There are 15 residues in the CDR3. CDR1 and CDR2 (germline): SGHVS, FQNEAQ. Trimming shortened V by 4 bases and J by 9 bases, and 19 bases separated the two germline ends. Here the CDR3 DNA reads TGTGCCAGCAGCTCCATCGTGGAGGGGCTGTGGCCCCAGCATTTT. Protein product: CASSSIVEGLWPQHF.

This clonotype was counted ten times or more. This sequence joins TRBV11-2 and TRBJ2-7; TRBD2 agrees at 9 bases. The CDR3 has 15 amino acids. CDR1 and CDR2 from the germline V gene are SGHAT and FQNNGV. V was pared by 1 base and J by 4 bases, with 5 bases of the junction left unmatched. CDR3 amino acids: CASSLGMLAGYEQYV. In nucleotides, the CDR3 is TGTGCCAGCAGCTTAGGGATGCTAGCGGGATACGAGCAGTACGTC.

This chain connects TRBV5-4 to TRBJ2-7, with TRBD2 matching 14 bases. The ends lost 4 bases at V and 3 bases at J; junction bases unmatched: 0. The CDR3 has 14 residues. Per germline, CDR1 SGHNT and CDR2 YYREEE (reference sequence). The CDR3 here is CASSGTSGSYEQYF. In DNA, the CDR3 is TGTGCCAGCAGCGGGACTAGCGGGAGCTACGAGCAGTACTTC.

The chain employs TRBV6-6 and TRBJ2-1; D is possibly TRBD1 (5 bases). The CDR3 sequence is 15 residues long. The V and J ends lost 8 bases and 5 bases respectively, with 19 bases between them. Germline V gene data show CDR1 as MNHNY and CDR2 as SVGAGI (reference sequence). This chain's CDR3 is CASQGWLQIHNEQFF. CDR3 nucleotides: TGTGCCAGCCAGGGTTGGTTACAGATACACAATGAGCAGTTCTTC.

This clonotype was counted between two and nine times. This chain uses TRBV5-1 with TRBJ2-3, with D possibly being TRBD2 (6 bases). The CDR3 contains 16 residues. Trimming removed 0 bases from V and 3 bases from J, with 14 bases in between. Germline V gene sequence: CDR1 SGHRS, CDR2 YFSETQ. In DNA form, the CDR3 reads TGCGCCAGCAGCTTGGTTGTCGGGAGTGTTACAGATACGCAGTATTTT. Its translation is CASSLVVGSVTDTQYF.

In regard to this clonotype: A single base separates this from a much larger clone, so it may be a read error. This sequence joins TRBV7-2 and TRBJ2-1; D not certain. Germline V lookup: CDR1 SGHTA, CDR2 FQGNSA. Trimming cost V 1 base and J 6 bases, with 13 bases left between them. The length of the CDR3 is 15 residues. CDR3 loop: CASSLGLFGLNEQFF. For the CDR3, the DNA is TGTGCCAGCAGCTTAGGGTTGTTTGGCCTCAATGAGCAGTTCTTC.

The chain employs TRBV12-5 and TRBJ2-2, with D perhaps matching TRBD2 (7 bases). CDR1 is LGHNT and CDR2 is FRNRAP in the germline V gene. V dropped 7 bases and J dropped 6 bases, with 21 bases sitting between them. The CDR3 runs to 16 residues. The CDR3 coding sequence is TGTGCTAGTGCCCTCAACCCGGCGGGGGCCGCCGGGGAGCTGTTTTTT. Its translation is CASALNPAGAAGELFF.